One and the same sample provided the 9 T cell receptor beta chains below, sequenced in a study of T cell changes during pregnancy in multiple sclerosis. TCRdb keeps only in-frame clones here, not all; method: immunoSEQ multiplex PCR. The sample contains some 70,000 clones, more than 85% of which appear only once. Sequenced here: CD4+ T cells from peripheral blood mononuclear cells, sampled in the third trimester of pregnancy. The receptor source for this set is a female donor in good health, enrolled as a control in a pregnancy study.

The rearrangement joins TRBV13 to TRBJ1-1; possibly TRBD1 for D (5 bases). Trimming removed 2 bases from V and 6 bases from J, with 16 bases in between. Looked up from germline, CDR1 is PRHDT and CDR2 is FYEKMQ (reference sequence). The CDR3 totals 15 residues. Written as DNA, the CDR3 is TGTGCCAGCAGCTTAAGCGGGGCGCCTGGGGCTGAAGCTTTCTTT. Amino acids: CASSLSGAPGAEAFF.

The DNA for the CDR3 is TGTGCCAGCAGCTTAGCAGCGTTCGGGACTGAAGCTTTCTTT. This sequence encodes CASSLAAFGTEAFF. The chain recombines TRBV7-2 with TRBJ1-1, with D hard to call. CDR1 is SGHTA and CDR2 is FQGNSA in the germline V gene. V was pared by 0 bases and J by 5 bases, with 10 bases between. This CDR3 is built from 14 residues. Full variable domain (outside the CDR3, taken from reference TRBV7-2 and TRBJ1-1): GAGVSQSPSNKVTEKGKDVELRCDPISGHTALYWYRQSLGQGLEFLIYFQGNSAPDKSGLPSDRFSAERTGGSVSTLTIQRTQQEDSAVYLCASSLAAFGTEAFFGQGTRLTVV.

The rearrangement joins TRBV13 to TRBJ1-1, with a tentative D call TRBD1 (5 bases). In germline, CDR1 is PRHDT, CDR2 FYEKMQ (reference sequence). This CDR3 spans 14 amino acids. V was clipped by 4 bases and J by 3 bases, with 12 bases between them. The CDR3 spells CASSSPGIYTEAFF. As DNA, the CDR3 is TGTGCCAGCAGCTCCCCAGGGATTTACACTGAAGCTTTCTTT.

CDR3 residues: CASSLRYLETQYF. In DNA, the CDR3 is TGTGCCAGCAGCCTCCGGTATTTGGAGACCCAGTACTTC. This chain uses TRBV7-6 with TRBJ2-5; D not certain. From germline, CDR1 is SGHVS and CDR2 FNYEAQ. This CDR3 has 13 amino acids. Trimming stripped 5 bases from V and 5 bases from J, with 12 bases between.

The gene calls are TRBV7-2 and TRBJ1-6, with D maybe TRBD1 (6 bases). Trimming removed 1 base from V and 6 bases from J, with 13 bases in between. CDR3 length equals 16 residues. The germline V gene has CDR1 SGHTA and CDR2 FQGNSA. The CDR3 bases are TGTGCCAGCAGCTTAGTACAGGGCAGGGGTAATTCACCCCTCCACTTT. As protein: CASSLVQGRGNSPLHF.

This sequence joins TRBV11-2 and TRBJ2-7, with D uncertain. Trimming shortened V by 5 bases and J by 7 bases, and 18 bases separated the two germline ends. This CDR3 is 14 amino acids long. CDR1 and CDR2 from the germline V gene are SGHAT and FQNNGV. CDR3 protein: CASSPEFGAQEQYF. In nucleotides, the CDR3 is TGTGCCAGCAGCCCCGAGTTTGGAGCTCAAGAGCAGTACTTC. Combining the CDR3 with reference TRBV11-2 and TRBJ2-7 gives the whole variable domain EAGVAQSPRYKIIEKRQSVAFWCNPISGHATLYWYQQILGQGPKLLIQFQNNGVVDDSQLPKDRFSAERLKGVDSTLKIQPAKLEDSAVYLCASSPEFGAQEQYFGPGTRLTVT.

This sequence joins TRBV4-2 and TRBJ2-1; D is ambiguous. With 2 bases removed from V and 7 bases from J, the gap between germline ends came to 6 bases. The CDR3 runs 12 residues. Germline V CDR1 and CDR2: LGHNA, YNFKEQ. The CDR3, as DNA: TGTGCCAGCAGCCAACCCATGAATGAGCAGTTCTTC. This encodes CASSQPMNEQFF.

The chain recombines TRBV5-1 with TRBJ1-4, with D possibly TRBD1 on 6 matching bases. Per germline, CDR1 SGHRS and CDR2 YFSETQ. The CDR3 consists of 15 residues. The germline V and J ends were trimmed by 1 base and 4 bases, with 11 bases remaining between them. Here the CDR3 DNA reads TGCGCCAGCAGCTTGTGGGGGCAGATTAATGAAAAACTGTTTTTT. It codes for CASSLWGQINEKLFF.

The genes are TRBV4-3 and TRBJ2-7; weak D call: TRBD2 (6 bases). Germline-derived CDR1 and CDR2 are LGHNA and YSLEER. The CDR3 totals 15 residues. V dropped 0 bases and J dropped 2 bases, with 11 bases sitting between them. The CDR3 spells CASSQDGTHTYEQYF. As DNA, the CDR3 is TGCGCCAGCAGCCAAGATGGGACTCATACCTACGAGCAGTACTTC.